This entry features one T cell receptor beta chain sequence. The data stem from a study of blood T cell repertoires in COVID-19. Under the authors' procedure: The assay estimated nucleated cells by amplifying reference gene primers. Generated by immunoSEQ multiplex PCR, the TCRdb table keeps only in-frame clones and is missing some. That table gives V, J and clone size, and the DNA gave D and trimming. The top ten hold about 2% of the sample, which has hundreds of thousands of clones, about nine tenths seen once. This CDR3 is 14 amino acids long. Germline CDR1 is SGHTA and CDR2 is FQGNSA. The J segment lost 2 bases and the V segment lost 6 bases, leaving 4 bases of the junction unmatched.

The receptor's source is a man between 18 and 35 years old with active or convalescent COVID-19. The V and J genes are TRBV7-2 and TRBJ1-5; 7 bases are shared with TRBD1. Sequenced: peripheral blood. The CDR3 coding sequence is TGTGCCAGCAGACTCGACAGGGGCAATCAGCCCCAGCATTTT. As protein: CASRLDRGNQPQHF.